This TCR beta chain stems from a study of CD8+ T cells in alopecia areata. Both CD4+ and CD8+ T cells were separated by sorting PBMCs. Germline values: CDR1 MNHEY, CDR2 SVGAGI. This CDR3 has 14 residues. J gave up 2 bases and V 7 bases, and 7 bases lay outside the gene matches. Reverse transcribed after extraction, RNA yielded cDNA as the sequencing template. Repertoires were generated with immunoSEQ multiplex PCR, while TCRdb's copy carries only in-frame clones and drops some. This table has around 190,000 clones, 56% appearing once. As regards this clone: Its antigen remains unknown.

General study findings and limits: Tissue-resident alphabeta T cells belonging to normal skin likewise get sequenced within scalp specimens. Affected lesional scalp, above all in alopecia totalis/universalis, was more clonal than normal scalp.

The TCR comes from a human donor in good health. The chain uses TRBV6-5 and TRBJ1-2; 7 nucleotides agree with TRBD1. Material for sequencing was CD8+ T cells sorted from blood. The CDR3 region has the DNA TGTGCCAGCATCGCGGTGGGACAGAACTATGGCTACACCTTC. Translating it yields CASIAVGQNYGYTF.